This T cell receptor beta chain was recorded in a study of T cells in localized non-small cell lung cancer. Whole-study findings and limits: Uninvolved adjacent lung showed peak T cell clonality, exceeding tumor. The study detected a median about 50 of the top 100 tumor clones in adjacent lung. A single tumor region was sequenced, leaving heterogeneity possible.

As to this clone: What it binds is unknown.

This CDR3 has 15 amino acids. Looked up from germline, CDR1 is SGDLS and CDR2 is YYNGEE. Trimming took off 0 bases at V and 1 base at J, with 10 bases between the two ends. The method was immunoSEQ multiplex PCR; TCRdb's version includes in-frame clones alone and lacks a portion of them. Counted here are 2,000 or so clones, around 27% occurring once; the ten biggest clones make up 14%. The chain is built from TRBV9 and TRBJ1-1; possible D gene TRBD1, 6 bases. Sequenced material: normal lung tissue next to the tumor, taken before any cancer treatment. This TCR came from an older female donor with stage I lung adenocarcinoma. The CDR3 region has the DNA TGTGCCAGCAGCGTAGTGGGGGCGCCGAACACTGAAGCTTTCTTT. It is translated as CASSVVGAPNTEAFF.